The rows below give T cell receptor beta chains drawn from one sample of a study of Graves' ophthalmopathy and Graves' hyperthyroidism. Each CDR3 protein gets one entry after TCRdb re-called the multiplex PCR reads with MiXCR. The sample includes some 410,000 distinct CDR3 sequences, approximately 21% of them seen just once. Sequencing input: peripheral blood. The receptors come from a woman aged 18-30 years with stable Graves' hyperthyroidism. Each CDR3 is given with its conserved first and last residue. D genes are given only for firm matches. Rows give clone size only sometimes, using once, few, many, or a class for an expanded clone.

d_call: NA; v_call: TRBV12-5; clone_size: NA; j_call: TRBJ1-3; cdr3_aa: CASGLAPGNTIYF; cdr3_nt: TGTGCTAGTGGTTTGGCGCCCGGAAACACCATATATTTT
d_call: NA; v_call: TRBV19; clone_size: many; j_call: TRBJ2-2; cdr3_aa: CASKGTRNTGELFF; cdr3_nt: TGTGCCAGTAAGGGGACAAGGAATACCGGGGAGCTGTTTTTT
d_call: TRBD2; v_call: TRBV12-5; clone_size: many; j_call: TRBJ2-7; cdr3_aa: CASGRRYKGGPREQYF; cdr3_nt: TGTGCTAGTGGTCGACGTTATAAGGGAGGGCCTCGGGAGCAGTACTTC
d_call: NA; v_call: TRBV6-5; clone_size: NA; j_call: TRBJ2-5; cdr3_aa: CASSYPGQDQYF; cdr3_nt: TGTGCCAGCAGTTACCCCGGGCAAGACCAGTACTTC
d_call: TRBD1; v_call: TRBV4-1; clone_size: many; j_call: TRBJ1-1; cdr3_aa: CASSQVGQGRTEAFF; cdr3_nt: TGCGCCAGCAGCCAAGTGGGACAGGGAAGAACTGAAGCTTTCTTT
d_call: NA; v_call: TRBV3-1; clone_size: few; j_call: TRBJ2-5; cdr3_aa: CASSPTGLIQETQYF; cdr3_nt: TGTGCCAGCAGCCCAACCGGACTGATCCAAGAGACCCAGTACTTC
d_call: TRBD1; v_call: TRBV5-4; clone_size: NA; j_call: TRBJ1-2; cdr3_aa: CASSRDRGGLYGYTF; cdr3_nt: TGTGCCAGCAGCAGGGACAGGGGGGGGCTCTATGGCTACACCTTC
d_call: NA; v_call: TRBV6-2/TRBV6-3; clone_size: few; j_call: TRBJ2-7; cdr3_aa: CASSYRAGLYEQYF; cdr3_nt: TGTGCCAGCAGTTACCGGGCAGGACTGTACGAGCAGTACTTC
d_call: TRBD2; v_call: TRBV9; clone_size: few; j_call: TRBJ2-3; cdr3_aa: CASSVDSGGIGDTQYF; cdr3_nt: TGTGCCAGCAGCGTAGATTCGGGGGGGATAGGAGATACGCAGTATTTT
d_call: NA; v_call: TRBV30; clone_size: many; j_call: TRBJ2-7; cdr3_aa: CAWSVSGYEQYF; cdr3_nt: TGTGCCTGGAGTGTATCCGGGTACGAGCAGTACTTC
d_call: TRBD1; v_call: TRBV12-3/TRBV12-4; clone_size: NA; j_call: TRBJ1-1; cdr3_aa: CASSLRDRAFF; cdr3_nt: TGTGCCAGCAGTTTGAGGGACAGGGCTTTCTTT
d_call: TRBD1; v_call: TRBV6-2/TRBV6-3; clone_size: few; j_call: TRBJ2-5; cdr3_aa: CASSYGTGDKYF; cdr3_nt: TGTGCCAGCAGTTACGGGACAGGGGACAAGTACTTC